The 26 T cell receptor beta chains in this list originate from one sample, sequenced in a study of CXCR3-negative and CXCR3-positive naive CD8 T cells. The TRB cDNA libraries were prepared by 5' RACE with UMI labels. TCRdb re-called the 5' RACE reads and gives one entry per CDR3 protein, without DNA. The table counts about 98,000 distinct CDR3 sequences; 0.75% to 0.95% lies in the top ten. No cognate antigen is known for these TCRs. Study-wide results and limits: Hydrophobicity was higher for TRB CDR3s found in CXCR3-positive naive cells than in CXCR3-negative naive cells.

Source material: naive CXCR3+ CD8+ T cells from blood. Described subset: CD45RO-CCR7+CD27+CD95- naive CD8+ T cells expressing CXCR3 (TNR3+). Receptors originate from a human donor in good health. Some clones in this sample may be carry-over from other donors' samples.

The genes are TRBV15 and TRBJ2-1. Germline V gene sequence: CDR1 LNHNV, CDR2 YYDKDF (reference sequence). CDR3 length: 12 residues. CDR3 residues: CATRWGYNEQFF.

The J gene is TRBJ2-1, the V gene TRBV19; TCRdb's D call, TRBD2, is unchecked because there is no DNA. This CDR3 contains 12 residues. Germline V gene data show CDR1 as LNHDA and CDR2 as SQIVND (reference sequence). CDR3 loop: CASRSWEGEQFF.

This chain uses TRBV28 with TRBJ2-2; TCRdb indicates TRBD2, and absent DNA this call remains unverified. This CDR3 is 13 amino acids long. Germline-derived CDR1 and CDR2 are MDHEN and SYDVKM. CDR3: CASSRPGLGELFF.

The CDR3 region is CASSPPGALGYGYTF. The rearrangement uses TRBV11-2 and TRBJ1-2; TCRdb calls TRBD1, which cannot be checked without DNA. CDR3 length: 15 residues. Germline CDR1 and CDR2: SGHAT and FQNNGV.

The chain employs TRBV10-3 and TRBJ2-7; TCRdb selects TRBD1, and the lack of DNA leaves this call unchecked. The germline gives CDR1 ENHRY, CDR2 SYGVKD. This CDR3 region has 14 residues. The CDR3 protein is CAIGPGRTSYEQYF.

J is TRBJ2-7 and V is TRBV5-4; the TCRdb call, TRBD1, lacks DNA for checking. This CDR3 has 14 amino acids. Germline assignment: CDR1 SGHNT and CDR2 YYREEE (reference sequence). This CDR3 reads CASSFTGGHDEQYF.

The V gene is TRBV14, the J gene TRBJ2-7. The germline gives CDR1 SGHDN, CDR2 FVKESK. The CDR3 spans 12 residues. Here the CDR3 reads CASSQGRGEQYF.

The chain joins TRBV28 to TRBJ2-5; TCRdb picks TRBD1, but there is no DNA to check that call. This CDR3 is built from 14 residues. Germline CDR1 is MDHEN and CDR2 is SYDVKM. The CDR3 here is CASKGQANQETQYF.

J is TRBJ1-1 and V is TRBV6-2 or TRBV6-3. The germline V gene encodes CDR1 MNHEY and CDR2 SVGEGT. This CDR3 spans 14 amino acids. This CDR3 is CASERTEKNTEAFF.

V and J are TRBV12-3 or TRBV12-4 and TRBJ1-5; the D call from TCRdb, TRBD1, cannot be confirmed without DNA. CDR3 length: 14 residues. CDR3 region: CASSRGQVNQPQHF.

This sequence joins TRBV5-4 and TRBJ2-5; TCRdb designates TRBD1, a call that cannot be tested without DNA. The CDR3 is 15 amino acids. From germline, CDR1 is SGHNT and CDR2 YYREEE (reference sequence). The CDR3 loop reads CASSLKGVEQETQYF.

The chain is built from TRBV5-1 and TRBJ2-1. From germline, CDR1 is SGHRS and CDR2 YFSETQ. This CDR3 contains 15 residues. CDR3 in amino acids: CASSLGPLSNNEQFF.

This chain links TRBV6-1 with TRBJ2-7. This CDR3 contains 13 residues. CDR1 is MNHNS and CDR2 is SASEGT in the germline V gene. The CDR3 region is CASRLLSSYEQYF.

The CDR3: CASSQDHGSGGYEQYF. V usage is TRBV4-3 and J usage is TRBJ2-7; lacking DNA, the TRBD2 call made by TCRdb goes unchecked. Looked up from germline, CDR1 is LGHNA and CDR2 is YSLEER. CDR3 length equals 16 residues.

The chain employs TRBV3-1 and TRBJ2-2; TCRdb lists TRBD2, though no DNA is available to test this call. The CDR3 covers 16 residues. CDR1 and CDR2 from the germline V gene are LGHDT and YNNKEL (reference sequence). The CDR3: CASSQDWRDNTGELFF.

V and J are TRBV5-1 and TRBJ1-1; the D call of TRBD1 rests on TCRdb alone, since no DNA is present to check it. Germline V lookup: CDR1 SGHRS, CDR2 YFSETQ. The CDR3 has 14 residues. CDR3 loop: CASSLGRAYTEAFF.

V usage is TRBV2 and J usage is TRBJ2-1; checking the TCRdb D call of TRBD1 is not possible without DNA. The CDR3 sequence is 15 residues long. Germline CDR1 reads SNHLY; CDR2 reads FYNNEI. CDR3 sequence: CASRTRDASYNEQFF.

This chain joins TRBV12-3 or TRBV12-4 and TRBJ2-3; TCRdb names TRBD2, which stays unverified in the absence of DNA. CDR3 length: 16 residues. The CDR3 region is CASSFPLAGGINTQYF.

The chain is built from TRBV29-1 and TRBJ2-1. Germline CDR1 and CDR2: SQVTM and ANQGSEA. The CDR3 runs 14 residues. CDR3 loop: CSVEDPTVYNEQFF.

The V and J genes are TRBV6-2 or TRBV6-3 and TRBJ2-3. This CDR3 spans 11 amino acids. Looked up from germline, CDR1 is MNHEY and CDR2 is SVGEGT. The CDR3 spells CASSFPDTQYF.

This CDR3 is CASSFVGRHSYEQYF. The chain is built from TRBV7-9 and TRBJ2-7; TCRdb picks TRBD1, but there is no DNA to check that call. Germline CDR1 reads SEHNR; CDR2 reads FQNEAQ (reference sequence). The CDR3 is made up of 15 amino acids.

The chain uses TRBV6-2 or TRBV6-3 and TRBJ2-7; without DNA, the TCRdb call of TRBD2 cannot be checked. The length of the CDR3 is 15 residues. Germline V gives CDR1 MNHEY, CDR2 SVGEGT. CDR3: CASTVWSSGSYEQYF.

V gene TRBV28 combines with J gene TRBJ2-3. This CDR3 has 13 residues. Germline CDR1 MDHEN, CDR2 SYDVKM. The chain's CDR3 is CASSLGEGDTQYF.

This chain joins TRBV12-3 or TRBV12-4 and TRBJ2-3; TCRdb calls TRBD1, which cannot be checked without DNA. This CDR3 has 14 residues. This CDR3 reads CASSQLIGIHTQYF.

The gene calls are TRBV13 and TRBJ2-7. The CDR3 extends over 11 amino acids. Per germline, CDR1 PRHDT and CDR2 FYEKMQ (reference sequence). The CDR3 spells CASSEAYEQYF. The full variable domain, its missing parts supplied by reference TRBV13 and TRBJ2-7, is AAGVIQSPRHLIKEKRETATLKCYPIPRHDTVYWYQQGPGQDPQFLISFYEKMQSDKGSIPDRFSAQQFSDYHSELNMSSLELGDSALYFCASSEAYEQYFGPGTRLTVT.

The chain recombines TRBV15 with TRBJ2-5. Per germline, CDR1 LNHNV and CDR2 YYDKDF (reference sequence). The CDR3 sequence is 15 residues long. This CDR3 reads CATSSSLGNQETQYF.